This is a list of T cell receptor beta chains from one sample in a study of identical twins. TCRdb re-derived calls from the 5' RACE reads in MiXCR, one entry per CDR3 protein. The sample consists of some 710,000 distinct CDR3 sequences, roughly 6% of them appearing once. Source material: naive T cells sorted from blood. The receptor source for this set is a man in his late teens or twenties in good health. The CDR3 runs from the conserved cysteine through the conserved F or W. The D gene is left open where the match is weak. Clone size is given for some rows only: seen once, a few or many times, or a class if the clone is expanded.

V gene: TRBV19
J gene: TRBJ2-1
clone size: many
D gene: TRBD2
CDR3 DNA: TGTGCCAGTAGTATTAGCGGGAGTTGGCTCAATGAGCAGTTCTTC
CDR3 protein: CASSISGSWLNEQFF

V gene: TRBV29-1
J gene: TRBJ2-1
clone size: many
D gene: TRBD1
CDR3 DNA: TGCAGCGTTCCGGACAGGGGGCTGGGTAATGAGCAGTTCTTC
CDR3 protein: CSVPDRGLGNEQFF

V gene: TRBV25-1
J gene: TRBJ2-1
clone size: many
D gene: .
CDR3 DNA: TGTGCCAGCAGTGAATTAATTAAGACTGAGCAGTTCTTC
CDR3 protein: CASSELIKTEQFF

V gene: TRBV7-2
J gene: TRBJ1-5
clone size: many
D gene: .
CDR3 DNA: TGTGCCAGCAAACTTGGACAGTACAATCAGCCCCAGCATTTT
CDR3 protein: CASKLGQYNQPQHF

V gene: TRBV20-1
J gene: TRBJ1-2
clone size: few
D gene: TRBD1
CDR3 DNA: TGCAGTGCTCCCGGGACAGGGGGCCTTTGGGGCTACACCTTC
CDR3 protein: CSAPGTGGLWGYTF

V gene: TRBV5-1
J gene: TRBJ2-1
clone size: .
D gene: .
CDR3 DNA: TGCGCCAGCAGCTTGGGCGGGAACCCCTCCTACAATGAGCAGTTCTTC
CDR3 protein: CASSLGGNPSYNEQFF

V gene: TRBV18
J gene: TRBJ2-5
clone size: few
D gene: .
CDR3 DNA: TGTGCCAGCCAACTCGGGTCCTCCCAAGAGACCCAGTACTTC
CDR3 protein: CASQLGSSQETQYF

V gene: TRBV29-1
J gene: TRBJ2-5
clone size: many
D gene: .
CDR3 DNA: TGCAGCGTTGACCCTAGTGGCGGTGAGACCCAGTACTTC
CDR3 protein: CSVDPSGGETQYF

V gene: TRBV4-2
J gene: TRBJ2-1
clone size: .
D gene: .
CDR3 DNA: TGTGCCAGCAGCCAAGTTGAACTTAGCTCCTACAATGAGCAGTTCTTC
CDR3 protein: CASSQVELSSYNEQFF

V gene: TRBV5-1
J gene: TRBJ2-6
clone size: .
D gene: TRBD1
CDR3 DNA: TGCGCCAGCAGCTGGGGACAGACGATAGGTGGGGCCAACGTCCTGACTTTC
CDR3 protein: CASSWGQTIGGANVLTF

V gene: TRBV12-3/TRBV12-4
J gene: TRBJ1-2
clone size: many
D gene: .
CDR3 DNA: TGTGCCAGCAGCCAGGGACTTGGCTACACCTTC
CDR3 protein: CASSQGLGYTF

V gene: TRBV12-3/TRBV12-4
J gene: TRBJ1-5
clone size: few
D gene: .
CDR3 DNA: TGTGCCGGAGGGGAGAGCAATCAGCCCCAGCATTTT
CDR3 protein: CAGGESNQPQHF

V gene: TRBV27
J gene: TRBJ2-1
clone size: many
D gene: TRBD2
CDR3 DNA: TGTGCCAGCAGTTTTCCAGGACTAGCGGAATCCTACAATGAGCAGTTCTTC
CDR3 protein: CASSFPGLAESYNEQFF

V gene: TRBV7-9
J gene: TRBJ2-1
clone size: many
D gene: .
CDR3 DNA: TGTGCCAGCAGCTTAGCGGTAGCAGGGGGGCATGAGCAGTTCTTC
CDR3 protein: CASSLAVAGGHEQFF

V gene: TRBV19
J gene: TRBJ2-1
clone size: few
D gene: .
CDR3 DNA: TGTGCCAGTAGTATAGTTCGCAGCCTGCCAGACAATGAGCAGTTCTTC
CDR3 protein: CASSIVRSLPDNEQFF

V gene: TRBV7-9
J gene: TRBJ2-1
clone size: many
D gene: .
CDR3 DNA: TGTGCCAGCAGCTTAGATACGAAGCGAGAGGAGCAGTTCTTC
CDR3 protein: CASSLDTKREEQFF

V gene: TRBV12-3/TRBV12-4
J gene: TRBJ1-5
clone size: many
D gene: TRBD1
CDR3 DNA: TGTGCCAGCAGTCCTATCGGGACAGCGAATCAGCCCCAGCATTTT
CDR3 protein: CASSPIGTANQPQHF

V gene: TRBV7-9
J gene: TRBJ2-2
clone size: .
D gene: .
CDR3 DNA: TGTGCCAGTCCTACCTTAGAGGACACCGGGGAGCTGTTTTTT
CDR3 protein: CASPTLEDTGELFF

V gene: TRBV20-1
J gene: TRBJ2-7
clone size: many
D gene: TRBD1
CDR3 DNA: TGCAGTGCCGACGTCCCGGGACAGGGGGGGTACGAGCAGTACTTC
CDR3 protein: CSADVPGQGGYEQYF

V gene: TRBV27
J gene: TRBJ1-4
clone size: many
D gene: .
CDR3 DNA: TGTGCCAGCAGTCCGTCCATTGCAACTAATGAAAAACTGTTTTTT
CDR3 protein: CASSPSIATNEKLFF

V gene: TRBV12-3/TRBV12-4
J gene: TRBJ2-2
clone size: few
D gene: TRBD2
CDR3 DNA: TGTGCCAGCAGTTTAGTTCGCCTAGCGGGAAACACCGGGGAGCTGTTTTTT
CDR3 protein: CASSLVRLAGNTGELFF

V gene: TRBV5-1
J gene: TRBJ2-1
clone size: few
D gene: .
CDR3 DNA: TGCGCCAGCAGCTTGGAGGTGGCGCCGAACTACAATGAGCAGTTCTTC
CDR3 protein: CASSLEVAPNYNEQFF